Listed below are T cell receptor beta chains from one sample, sequenced in a study of shared clonotypes between healthy human individuals. The data were produced by immunoSEQ multiplex PCR, yet TCRdb's version contains in-frame clones alone and is incomplete. This sample has 2,500,000 or so clones, with about nine tenths found just once. Sequencing used naive CD4+ T cells from PBMCs. The receptors were sampled from a man younger than 35 in good health. Some clones in this sample may be carry-over from other donors' samples. Each CDR3 is given with its conserved first and last residue. D genes are given only for firm matches. A clone size is listed for some rows: how often the clone was seen (once, few, many), or a class if it is expanded.

abundance	d_gene	v_gene	j_gene	CDR3aa	CDR3nt
NA	NA	TRBV7-9	TRBJ1-1	CASSLDRVGRSAFF	TGTGCCAGCAGCTTAGACAGGGTCGGTAGGTCGGCTTTCTTT
NA	TRBD1	TRBV28	TRBJ2-3	CASSTKTGVLDTQYF	TGTGCCAGCAGTACAAAAACAGGGGTACTGGATACGCAGTATTTT
once	NA	TRBV19	TRBJ1-1	CASKLQAPGSTEAFF	TGTGCCAGTAAGCTCCAGGCGCCGGGGAGTACTGAAGCTTTCTTT
NA	TRBD2	TRBV6-5	TRBJ2-1	CASSLTGTIYNEQFF	TGTGCCAGCAGTTTGACCGGGACTATATACAATGAGCAGTTCTTC
NA	TRBD2	TRBV30	TRBJ2-3	CAWSATSARTDTQYF	TGTGCCTGGAGTGCCACTAGCGCTCGCACAGATACGCAGTATTTT
NA	NA	TRBV5-1	TRBJ2-3	CASSTASSWQGGGDTQYF	TGCGCCAGCAGTACCGCCTCCAGTTGGCAGGGCGGTGGGGATACGCAGTATTTT
NA	NA	TRBV7-9	TRBJ2-2	CASSFLGSAGELFF	TGTGCCAGCAGCTTTCTCGGTAGCGCCGGGGAGCTGTTTTTT
NA	NA	TRBV5-4	TRBJ1-4	CASSLGGEKLFF	TGTGCCAGCAGCTTGGGGGGTGAAAAACTGTTTTTT
NA	NA	TRBV5-1	TRBJ2-3	CASSWTRLGSTDTQYF	TGCGCCAGCAGCTGGACTCGACTAGGGTCCACAGATACGCAGTATTTT
NA	NA	TRBV5-1	TRBJ2-6	CASSPDGPTSGANVLTF	TGCGCCAGCAGCCCCGATGGCCCGACTTCTGGGGCCAACGTCCTGACTTTC
NA	NA	TRBV18	TRBJ2-2	CASSPQGTGELFF	TGTGCCAGCTCACCACAGGGCACCGGGGAGCTGTTTTTT
once	TRBD2	TRBV6-4	TRBJ2-3	CASSARGLAVTDTQYF	TGTGCCAGCAGTGCTCGGGGACTAGCGGTCACAGATACGCAGTATTTT
NA	NA	TRBV7-9	TRBJ2-2	CASSPTGFNTGELFF	TGTGCCAGCAGTCCAACAGGGTTCAACACCGGGGAGCTGTTTTTT
once	NA	TRBV7-3	TRBJ2-7	CASSQTGSSEQYF	TGTGCCAGCAGCCAAACAGGGTCAAGCGAGCAGTACTTC
NA	NA	TRBV27	TRBJ1-4	CASSPGLTNEKLFF	TGTGCCAGCAGCCCCGGGTTAACTAATGAAAAACTGTTTTTT
NA	TRBD1	TRBV9	TRBJ1-1	CASTPQGGGTEAFF	TGTGCCAGCACCCCCCAGGGGGGAGGGACTGAAGCTTTCTTT
NA	NA	TRBV12-5	TRBJ2-5	CASGSTKGPETQYF	TGTGCTAGTGGTTCCACGAAGGGCCCGGAGACCCAGTACTTC
NA	TRBD1	TRBV4-1	TRBJ1-1	CASSRQTRPGQGSPEAFF	TGCGCCAGCAGCCGCCAAACTCGACCGGGACAGGGGTCGCCTGAAGCTTTCTTT
NA	TRBD2	TRBV2	TRBJ2-1	CASSLLLAGYNEQFF	TGTGCCAGCAGTCTTCTACTAGCGGGATACAATGAGCAGTTCTTC
NA	NA	TRBV20-1	TRBJ1-2	CSPGAAYGYTF	TGCTCCCCCGGGGCGGCCTATGGCTACACCTTC
NA	NA	TRBV29-1	TRBJ2-5	CSVVSGSETQYF	TGCAGCGTTGTATCGGGTAGTGAGACCCAGTACTTC
NA	TRBD2	TRBV28	TRBJ2-7	CASTPRLAVTYEQYF	TGTGCCAGCACCCCAAGACTAGCGGTCACCTACGAGCAGTACTTC
NA	NA	TRBV9	TRBJ1-5	CASSVWDSNQPQHF	TGTGCCAGCAGCGTATGGGATAGCAATCAGCCCCAGCATTTT
NA	TRBD1	TRBV29-1	TRBJ2-1	CSVVGDRGNYNEQFF	TGCAGCGTCGTAGGGGACAGGGGGAACTACAATGAGCAGTTCTTC
few	NA	TRBV27	TRBJ1-5	CASSFGQGQPQHF	TGTGCCAGCAGTTTCGGTCAGGGTCAGCCCCAGCATTTT
NA	NA	TRBV7-8	TRBJ1-1	CASSPDRLNTEAFF	TGTGCCAGCAGCCCAGACAGGCTGAACACTGAAGCTTTCTTT
NA	NA	TRBV18	TRBJ2-3	CASSPVGTSPKDTQYF	TGTGCCAGCTCACCAGTAGGAACTAGCCCCAAAGATACGCAGTATTTT
NA	NA	TRBV4-1	TRBJ1-5	CASSQEGGLEGQPQHF	TGCGCCAGCAGCCAAGAGGGGGGCCTGGAGGGTCAGCCCCAGCATTTT
NA	NA	TRBV18	TRBJ1-6	CASSPSEDSPLHF	TGTGCCAGCTCACCTTCCGAGGATTCACCCCTCCACTTT